Following are 5 T cell receptor beta chains from one sample sequenced in a study of molecular identifiers for immune sequencing clone quantification. TCRdb redid the calling of the PCR reads with MiXCR, one entry per CDR3 protein. Of over 300,000 distinct CDR3 sequences in the sample, roughly 24% were seen once. Sequences were obtained from naive CD8+ T cells from blood, with Jurkat cell RNA spiked in. Subset of the sample: FACS-sorted CD8+CD4-CCR7+CD45RA+ naive T cells. The receptors here all came from a human donor in good health. Some libraries in this study had Jurkat cell RNA spiked in.

The chain recombines TRBV30 with TRBJ1-1, with TRBD1 as a possible D gene (5 bases). The V end was cut by 2 bases, the J end by 1 base, with 11 bases between. This CDR3 spans 14 amino acids. Germline V CDR1 and CDR2: GTSNPN, SVGIG (reference sequence). CDR3 loop: CAWSHGTRNTEAFF. In nucleotides, the CDR3 is TGTGCCTGGAGTCACGGGACGCGGAACACTGAAGCTTTCTTT. Full variable domain (missing parts from reference TRBV30 and TRBJ1-1): SQTIHQWPATLVQPVGSPLSLECTVEGTSNPNLYWYRQAAGRGLQLLFYSVGIGQISSEVPQNLSASRPQDRQFILSSKKLLLSDSGFYLCAWSHGTRNTEAFFGQGTRLTVV.

Comment on this clonotype: This clone may be a read error of a much larger clone one base away. The rearrangement joins TRBV7-6 to TRBJ1-6, with D tentatively TRBD1 (6 bases). The CDR3 loop spans 15 amino acids. Germline V lookup: CDR1 SGHVS, CDR2 FNYEAQ. This CDR3 reads CASSPGAGVGSRLHF. DNA for the CDR3: TGTGCCAGCAGCCCAGGGGCAGGGGTTGGTTCACGCCTCCACTTT. Using reference TRBV7-6 and TRBJ1-6 for the parts outside the CDR3, the full variable domain is GAGVSQSPRYKVTKRGQDVALRCDPISGHVSLYWYRQALGQGPEFLTYFNYEAQQDKSGLPNDRFSAERPEGSISTLTIQRTEQRDSAMYRCASSPGAGVGSRLHFGNGTRLTVT.

This clonotype appeared many times. The rearrangement joins TRBV20-1 to TRBJ1-1; possible D gene TRBD1, 6 bases. This CDR3 spans 12 amino acids. Germline lookup yields CDR1 DFQATT and CDR2 SNEGSKA (reference sequence). V was pared by 6 bases and J by 6 bases, with 14 bases between. The DNA for the CDR3 is TGCAGTGCAACCAGGGGATCCGCTGAAGCTTTCTTT. This codes for CSATRGSAEAFF.

Many counts were recorded for this clonotype. This chain connects TRBV6-5 to TRBJ2-2, with D possibly matching TRBD1 (5 bases). CDR1 is MNHEY and CDR2 is SVGAGI in the germline V gene. V lost 5 bases and J 0 bases, leaving 13 bases between the germline ends. The CDR3 is made up of 16 amino acids. The DNA for the CDR3 is TGTGCCAGCAGTCTCCTAGACAGCGCGAACACCGGGGAGCTGTTTTTT. Protein: CASSLLDSANTGELFF.

This clonotype came up many times. This chain's CDR3 is CASSFPTGFDSYEQYF. The CDR3 DNA sequence: TGTGCCAGCAGTTTCCCTACGGGGTTTGACTCCTACGAGCAGTACTTC. The chain couples TRBV28 to TRBJ2-7, with TRBD2 as a possible D gene (5 bases). V lost 3 bases, J lost 0 bases, and 15 bases lay in between. The germline V gene encodes CDR1 MDHEN and CDR2 SYDVKM. There are 16 residues in the CDR3.